These T cell receptor beta chains were read from a single sample in a study of T-cell reconstitution after alpha-beta-depleted transplantation in children. MiXCR was run by TCRdb on the PCR reads, yielding one entry per CDR3 protein. The table has some 220,000 distinct CDR3 sequences, 8% to 10% seen once; the top ten hold 5% to 7%. The source was PBMCs from the stem cell graft donor, collected from the stem cell graft. These receptors all come from a human donor who donated a stem cell graft to a child with acute lymphoblastic leukemia. The CDR3 runs from the conserved cysteine through the conserved F or W. A D gene is named only where the DNA matches it firmly. Rows may omit the clone size; those that give it use once, few, many or a size class.

j_call v_call d_call clone_size cdr3_aa cdr3_nt
TRBJ2-2 TRBV3-1 . many CASSRDQNTGELFF TGTGCCAGCAGCCGGGACCAGAACACCGGGGAGCTGTTTTTT
TRBJ2-1 TRBV7-2 . . CASSLANTADEQFF TGTGCCAGCAGCCTTGCCAACACCGCGGATGAGCAGTTCTTC
TRBJ2-7 TRBV29-1 . . CSVLTNRAPYEQYF TGCAGCGTCCTAACTAACAGGGCTCCCTACGAGCAGTACTTC
TRBJ1-5 TRBV28 . few CASKEGQAQPQHF TGTGCCAGCAAAGAGGGCCAAGCCCAGCCCCAGCATTTT
TRBJ1-5 TRBV27 . . CASSLSRAQPQHF TGTGCCAGCAGTTTGAGCAGGGCTCAGCCCCAGCATTTT
TRBJ2-7 TRBV20-1 TRBD2 many CSAPTDLAGGPYSYEQYF TGCAGTGCACCAACCGATCTAGCGGGGGGTCCTTACTCCTACGAGCAGTACTTC
TRBJ1-2 TRBV20-1 . few CSASSPAGLLDGYTF TGCAGTGCTTCCAGCCCGGCAGGGCTCCTGGATGGCTACACCTTC
TRBJ1-4 TRBV19 . . CASSIGPQGFGEKLFF TGTGCCAGTAGTATCGGACCTCAGGGGTTTGGTGAAAAACTGTTTTTT
TRBJ2-5 TRBV5-8 . . CASSSERETQYF TGTGCCAGCAGCTCAGAGCGAGAGACCCAGTACTTC
TRBJ2-5 TRBV20-1 . few CSARNGETQYF TGCAGTGCTAGAAACGGCGAGACCCAGTACTTC
TRBJ1-4 TRBV5-1 . few CASSLETSNEKLFF TGCGCCAGCAGCTTAGAGACATCAAATGAAAAACTGTTTTTT
TRBJ2-7 TRBV20-1 . few CSAIWDPVSYEQYF TGCAGTGCTATTTGGGATCCGGTATCCTACGAGCAGTACTTC
TRBJ1-2 TRBV4-3 . many CASSQDGARTYGYTF TGCGCCAGCAGCCAAGACGGCGCCCGAACCTATGGCTACACCTTC
TRBJ2-1 TRBV2 TRBD2 . CASLQAGRREFF TGTGCCAGCCTTCAAGCGGGGCGACGTGAGTTCTTC
TRBJ2-1 TRBV20-1 . . CCARSRTDLGSNQQFF TGCTGTGCTAGATCCCGGACGGACTTGGGTTCCAATCAGCAGTTCTTC
TRBJ1-3 TRBV6-6 . many CASRAPGNTIYF TGTGCCAGCAGAGCGCCTGGAAACACCATATATTTT
TRBJ1-5 TRBV7-8 . few CASSLGGTPGSQPQHF TGTGCCAGCAGCTTAGGAGGGACCCCAGGGAGTCAGCCCCAGCATTTT
TRBJ2-7 TRBV6-5 . . CASSYSRDGSYEQYF TGTGCCAGCAGTTACTCGCGGGACGGCTCCTACGAGCAGTACTTC
TRBJ1-1 TRBV20-1 . few CSAGGAANTEAFF TGCAGTGCTGGGGGTGCAGCGAACACTGAAGCTTTCTTT
TRBJ2-5 TRBV7-2 . . CASSLNAGSETQYF TGTGCCAGCAGCTTAAACGCAGGGTCGGAGACCCAGTACTTC
TRBJ2-5 TRBV7-9 TRBD2 few CAAGDSGGTQETQYF TGTGCCGCCGGGGATAGCGGGGGGACTCAAGAGACCCAGTACTTC
TRBJ2-1 TRBV24-1 . few CATSVTSVVGQFF TGTGCCACCAGTGTTACCAGTGTAGTTGGGCAGTTCTTC
TRBJ1-1 TRBV5-5 . . CASSPALFTEAFF TGTGCCAGCAGCCCCGCCTTGTTCACTGAAGCTTTCTTT
TRBJ1-1 TRBV29-1 . many CSVDKETDTEAFF TGCAGCGTTGATAAGGAAACAGACACTGAAGCTTTCTTT
TRBJ1-1 TRBV6-2/TRBV6-3 . few CASNPDGRLNTEAFF TGTGCCTCAAACCCAGACGGCAGGTTGAACACTGAAGCTTTCTTT
TRBJ2-7 TRBV20-1 . few CGGRSDYEQYF TGCGGGGGTAGGAGCGACTACGAGCAGTACTTC
TRBJ2-3 TRBV6-5 . many CASSYSPAGLTYDTQYF TGTGCCAGCAGTTACTCGCCGGCCGGACTGACATATGATACGCAGTATTTT
TRBJ2-1 TRBV18 TRBD1 . CASSATFGTGRDNEQFF TGTGCCAGCTCAGCGACTTTCGGGACAGGGCGGGACAATGAGCAGTTCTTC
TRBJ2-5 TRBV4-1 . . CASSQGDRSIETQYF TGCGCCAGCAGCCAAGGGGACCGTTCCATCGAGACCCAGTACTTC